This T cell receptor (beta chain) was retrieved from a study of spatial heterogeneity in lung cancer. Overall study context: Researchers sequenced follow-up PBMC samples if they had them, and these came a median of around two years after resection.

Germline V gene data show CDR1 as SQVTM and CDR2 as ANQGSEA. V was trimmed by 4 bases and J by 6 bases, leaving 9 bases between them. The CDR3 runs 11 residues. In its sample, this clonotype was seen a few times. Time point denoted: blood at routine non-recurrence follow-up after resection. A single record per CDR3 protein comes from TCRdb applying MiXCR to the 5' RACE reads. The sample yields around 20,000 distinct CDR3 sequences, almost 10% seen once. The sequence was collected from a male donor with early-stage non-small cell lung cancer. The V gene is TRBV29-1, the J gene TRBJ1-2; D remains unclear. This sample comprised PBMCs, obtained at follow-up. Written as DNA, the CDR3 is TGCAGCGTTGTGGGAGATGATGGCTACACCTTC. It translates to CSVVGDDGYTF.